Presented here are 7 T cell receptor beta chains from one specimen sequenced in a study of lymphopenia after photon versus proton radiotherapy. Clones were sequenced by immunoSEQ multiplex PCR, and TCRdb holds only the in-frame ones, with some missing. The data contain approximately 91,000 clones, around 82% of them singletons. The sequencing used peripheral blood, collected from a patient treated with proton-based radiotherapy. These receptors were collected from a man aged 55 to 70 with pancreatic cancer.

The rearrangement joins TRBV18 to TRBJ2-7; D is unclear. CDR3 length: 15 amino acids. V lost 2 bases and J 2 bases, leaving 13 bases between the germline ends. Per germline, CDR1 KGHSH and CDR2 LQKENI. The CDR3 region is CASSPRAFSTYEQYF. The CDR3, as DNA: TGTGCCAGCTCACCAAGGGCATTTAGTACCTACGAGCAGTACTTC. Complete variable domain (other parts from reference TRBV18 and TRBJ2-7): NAGVMQNPRHLVRRRGQEARLRCSPMKGHSHVYWYRQLPEEGLKFMVYLQKENIIDESGMPKERFSAEFPKEGPSILRIQQVVRGDSAAYFCASSPRAFSTYEQYFGPGTRLTVT.

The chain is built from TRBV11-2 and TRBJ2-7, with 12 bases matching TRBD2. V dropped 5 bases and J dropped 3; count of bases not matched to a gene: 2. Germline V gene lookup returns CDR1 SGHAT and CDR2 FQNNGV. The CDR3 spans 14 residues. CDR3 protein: CASSRTSGIYEQYF. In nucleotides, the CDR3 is TGTGCCAGCAGCCGGACTAGCGGGATCTACGAGCAGTACTTC.

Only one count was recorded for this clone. The DNA for the CDR3 is TGTGCCAGCAGTTTATACGGGGGGGGGCAGGGTGGCCTCTGGAAGCAGTTCTTC. This sequence encodes CASSLYGGGQGGLWKQFF. The rearrangement links TRBV27 to TRBJ2-1; 8 nucleotides match TRBD2. In germline, CDR1 is MNHEY, CDR2 SMNVEV (reference sequence). The CDR3 extends over 18 amino acids. With V trimmed by 1 base and J by 11 bases, 19 bases remained unmatched.

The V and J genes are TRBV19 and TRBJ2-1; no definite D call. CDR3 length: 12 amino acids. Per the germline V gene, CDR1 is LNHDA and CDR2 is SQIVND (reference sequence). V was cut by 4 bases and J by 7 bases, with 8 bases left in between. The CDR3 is CASSTGLNEQFF. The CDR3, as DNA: TGTGCCAGTAGTACCGGTCTGAATGAGCAGTTCTTC.

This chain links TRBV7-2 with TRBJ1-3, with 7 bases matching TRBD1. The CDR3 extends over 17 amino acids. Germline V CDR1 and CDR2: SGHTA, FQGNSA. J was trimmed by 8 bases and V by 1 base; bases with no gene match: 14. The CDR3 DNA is TGTGCCAGCAGCTTAGATGACCTTTGGGACAGTGGCGACACCATATATTTT. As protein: CASSLDDLWDSGDTIYF.

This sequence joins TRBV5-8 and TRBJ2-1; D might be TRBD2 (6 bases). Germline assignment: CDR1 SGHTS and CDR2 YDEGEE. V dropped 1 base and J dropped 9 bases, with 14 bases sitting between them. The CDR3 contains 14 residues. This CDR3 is CASSLYSGLGEQFF. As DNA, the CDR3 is TGTGCCAGCAGCTTGTACAGCGGGTTGGGTGAGCAGTTCTTC. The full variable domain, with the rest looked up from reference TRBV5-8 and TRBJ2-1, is EAGVTQSPTHLIKTRGQQATLRCSPISGHTSVYWYQQALGLGLQFLLWYDEGEERNRGNFPPRFSGRQFPNYSSELNVNALELEDSALYLCASSLYSGLGEQFFGPGTRLTVL.

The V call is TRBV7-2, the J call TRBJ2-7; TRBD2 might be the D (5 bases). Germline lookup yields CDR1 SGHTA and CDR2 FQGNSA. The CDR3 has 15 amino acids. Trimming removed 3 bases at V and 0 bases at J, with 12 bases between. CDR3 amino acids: CASSFRLASSYEQYF. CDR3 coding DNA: TGTGCCAGCAGCTTCCGGCTAGCAAGCTCCTACGAGCAGTACTTC. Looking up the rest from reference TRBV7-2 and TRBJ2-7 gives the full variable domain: GAGVSQSPSNKVTEKGKDVELRCDPISGHTALYWYRQSLGQGLEFLIYFQGNSAPDKSGLPSDRFSAERTGGSVSTLTIQRTQQEDSAVYLCASSFRLASSYEQYFGPGTRLTVT.